Described below is a single TCR beta chain sequence and its context. This specimen comes from a study of CD8+CD57+ T cells in acquired aplastic anemia. Those patients picked for sequencing had displayed CD8+CD57+ cell expansion on flow cytometry. It was genomic DNA that served as the template for profiling TCR beta VDJ and CDR3. TCRdb called the reads again in MiXCR, with one record for every CDR3 protein. Among roughly 240,000 distinct CDR3 sequences listed, approximately 45% were seen once. CDR1 WSHSY and CDR2 SAAADI come from the germline V gene. The CDR3 runs to 14 residues. V gave up 7 bases and J gave up 4 bases, with 16 bases separating them.

The chain couples TRBV10-2 to TRBJ1-1; no clear D. This TCR came from a human donor with aplastic anemia. The sample taken for sequencing was sorted CD4+, CD8+, or CD8+CD57+ T cells (not recorded which) from PBMCs. The CDR3 protein is CASIEGPGSTEAFF. CDR3 nucleotides: TGCGCCAGCATCGAAGGCCCGGGGAGCACTGAAGCTTTCTTT.